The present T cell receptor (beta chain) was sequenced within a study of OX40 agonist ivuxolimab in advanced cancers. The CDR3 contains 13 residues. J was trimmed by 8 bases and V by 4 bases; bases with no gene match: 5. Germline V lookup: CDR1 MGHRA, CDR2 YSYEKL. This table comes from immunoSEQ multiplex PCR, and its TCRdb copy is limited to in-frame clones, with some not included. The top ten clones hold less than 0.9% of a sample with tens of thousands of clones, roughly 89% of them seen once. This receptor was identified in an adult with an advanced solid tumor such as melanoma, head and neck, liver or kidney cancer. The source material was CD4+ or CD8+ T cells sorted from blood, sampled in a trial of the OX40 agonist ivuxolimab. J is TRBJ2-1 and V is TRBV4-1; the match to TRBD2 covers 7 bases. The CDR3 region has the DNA TGCGCCAGCAGCCGAGAGCGGGACTATGAGCAGTTCTTC. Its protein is CASSRERDYEQFF.